Listed here is a single T cell receptor beta chain. Primers included in the PCR were 60 Vbeta and 13 Jbeta primers. The assay was immunoSEQ multiplex PCR, and TCRdb's table has in-frame clones only and misses some. The sample features 100,000 to 150,000 clones, with less than 2% in its top ten. The data belong to a study of cytomegalovirus exposure and HLA in healthy donors. Germline V gene data show CDR1 as MNHEY and CDR2 as SVGAGI. With V trimmed by 7 bases and J by 6 bases, 9 bases remained unmatched. The CDR3 length is 13 residues. The sequence was collected from a man between 18 and 35 years old in good health and CMV-seronegative. The genes are TRBV6-5 and TRBJ2-7, with 7 bases lining up with TRBD1. Sequencing used PBMCs. CDR3 amino acids: CASKRQGGVEQYF. The CDR3 DNA reads as TGTGCCAGCAAAAGACAGGGTGGAGTCGAGCAGTACTTC.